The TCR beta chain described here comes from a study of T cell responses to AZD1222 COVID-19 vaccine. At the level of the study: Pooled samples include second doses given at about 4 or 12 weeks.

The study's findings and limits: Compared with day 0, the breadth and depth of the Spike-specific TCR repertoire rose significantly after two doses of AZD1222. Donors were mostly white British, more females; clonal diversity possibly underestimated.

The protocol was immunoSEQ multiplex PCR, while the TCRdb copy is restricted to in-frame clones and leaves out a portion. The table lists approximately 100,000 clones, about 90% of them singletons. V lost 4 bases, J lost 2 bases, and 5 bases stayed unmatched. The CDR3 covers 14 residues. CDR1 SGHRS and CDR2 YFSETQ come from the germline V gene. Details on this clone: Its specificity is not known. Other DNA sequences in this sample translate to the same CDR3.

Sequences were derived from peripheral blood, sampled on day 0 of AZD1222 vaccination. The rearrangement uses TRBV5-1 and TRBJ1-1; 7 bases are a match to TRBD1. The clonotype comes from an adult in good health. The CDR3 is CASSLGQVNTEAFF. CDR3 sequence (DNA): TGCGCCAGCAGCCTTGGACAGGTTAACACTGAAGCTTTCTTT.